Reported below is one T cell receptor (beta chain). Its antigen is unknown. These data originate in a study of OX40 agonist ivuxolimab in advanced cancers. Study summary: Across the patients, intravenous ivuxolimab was delivered every 2 weeks at 0.01 to 10 mg/kg.

The study, taken as a whole, reports: CD4+ T cells averaged fewer expanded clones than CD8+ T cells. Not determined was the antigen specificity of the expanded peripheral T cells.

Here immunoSEQ multiplex PCR was the method, and the copy in TCRdb shows in-frame clones only, minus some. The profile shows fewer than 15,000 clones, over 75% of them singletons. Germline lookup yields CDR1 SSHAT and CDR2 FNYEAQ (reference sequence). This CDR3 has 15 amino acids. With 5 bases clipped from V and 0 bases from J, the junction kept 4 bases outside the gene matches. This sample comprised CD4+ or CD8+ T cells sorted from blood, obtained in a trial of the OX40 agonist ivuxolimab. The clonotype comes from an adult with an advanced solid tumor such as melanoma, head and neck, liver or kidney cancer. This rearrangement joins TRBV7-7 to TRBJ1-5; 7 bases line up with TRBD1. CDR3 protein: CASSPGTDSNQPQHF. The CDR3 DNA is TGTGCCAGCAGCCCGGGGACAGATAGCAATCAGCCCCAGCATTTT.